This is a list of T cell receptor beta chains from one sample in a study of blood T cell repertoires in COVID-19. Clones were sequenced by immunoSEQ multiplex PCR, and TCRdb holds only the in-frame ones, with some missing. Altogether 70,000 to 95,000 clones are present, roughly 92% being singletons, with the ten largest covering roughly 6.4%. Material: peripheral blood. The receptors originated from an older woman with active COVID-19. CDR3s include the opening cysteine and the closing phenylalanine or tryptophan. D genes are given only for firm matches. The listing skips clone size in some rows; elsewhere it reads once, few, many or a size class.

D gene: .
V gene: TRBV6-5
clone size: .
J gene: TRBJ2-7
CDR3 DNA: TGTGCCAGCAAGTTGTACAGAGACTACGAGCAGTACTTC
CDR3 protein: CASKLYRDYEQYF

D gene: .
V gene: TRBV27
clone size: .
J gene: TRBJ1-1
CDR3 DNA: TGTGCCAGCAGTCCTCAGGGCCGAACCACATCGTTTGCTTTCTTT
CDR3 protein: CASSPQGRTTSFAFF

D gene: TRBD1
V gene: TRBV5-1
clone size: .
J gene: TRBJ1-6
CDR3 DNA: TGCGCCAGCACCCCCGGCGGGGGACAGGGGATTACCCTCCACTTT
CDR3 protein: CASTPGGGQGITLHF

D gene: .
V gene: TRBV4-1
clone size: .
J gene: TRBJ1-5
CDR3 DNA: TGCGCCAGCAGCCAATCACATGGTGAATTGCCCCAGCATTTT
CDR3 protein: CASSQSHGELPQHF

D gene: .
V gene: TRBV6-2/TRBV6-3
clone size: .
J gene: TRBJ1-5
CDR3 DNA: TGTGCCAGCAGCCCCGGGGACGGGACAAGGTATAGCAATCAGCCCCAGCATTTT
CDR3 protein: CASSPGDGTRYSNQPQHF

D gene: TRBD2
V gene: TRBV9
clone size: .
J gene: TRBJ2-3
CDR3 DNA: TGTGCCAGCAGCGTATCAATTACTAGCGGGATGACAGATACGCAGTATTTT
CDR3 protein: CASSVSITSGMTDTQYF

D gene: TRBD1
V gene: TRBV24-1
clone size: .
J gene: TRBJ2-1
CDR3 DNA: TGTGCCACCAGCCAGGGGGCCTACAATGAGCAGTTCTTC
CDR3 protein: CATSQGAYNEQFF

D gene: TRBD1
V gene: TRBV12-3/TRBV12-4
clone size: hyperexpanded
J gene: TRBJ1-2
CDR3 DNA: TGTGCCAGCAGTAACGACAGGGTCGACTACACCTTC
CDR3 protein: CASSNDRVDYTF

D gene: .
V gene: TRBV6-2/TRBV6-3
clone size: .
J gene: TRBJ1-5
CDR3 DNA: TGTGCCAGCAGTTTGACAGGTCACAATCAGCCCCAGCATTTT
CDR3 protein: CASSLTGHNQPQHF

D gene: TRBD1
V gene: TRBV28
clone size: .
J gene: TRBJ2-1
CDR3 DNA: TGTGCCAGCAGTTCGACAGGGGTAGGCGATGAGCAGTTCTTC
CDR3 protein: CASSSTGVGDEQFF

D gene: TRBD1
V gene: TRBV12-3/TRBV12-4
clone size: .
J gene: TRBJ2-7
CDR3 DNA: TGTGCCAGCAGCCCCCGACAGGGAGACGAGCAGTACTTC
CDR3 protein: CASSPRQGDEQYF

D gene: .
V gene: TRBV5-6
clone size: .
J gene: TRBJ2-1
CDR3 DNA: TGTGCCAGCAGCTTTCTAGCCAATGAGCAGTTCTTC
CDR3 protein: CASSFLANEQFF

D gene: TRBD1
V gene: TRBV5-4
clone size: .
J gene: TRBJ2-1
CDR3 DNA: TGTGCCAGCAGCTCCAGAACAGGGGCCTCCTACAATGAGCAGTTCTTC
CDR3 protein: CASSSRTGASYNEQFF

D gene: .
V gene: TRBV30
clone size: once
J gene: TRBJ1-1
CDR3 DNA: TGTGCCTGGAGCGCGGGACGGCCGGGGACTGAAGCTTTCTTT
CDR3 protein: CAWSAGRPGTEAFF

D gene: .
V gene: TRBV20-1
clone size: .
J gene: TRBJ2-5
CDR3 DNA: TGCAGTGCTAGTCCGATTTCGGGACTTACGGAAGAGACCCAGTACTTC
CDR3 protein: CSASPISGLTEETQYF

D gene: .
V gene: TRBV12-3/TRBV12-4
clone size: .
J gene: TRBJ2-7
CDR3 DNA: TGTGCCAGCAGCCTGCCCACAGGGAGACAGTACTTC
CDR3 protein: CASSLPTGRQYF

D gene: .
V gene: TRBV11-3
clone size: .
J gene: TRBJ1-1
CDR3 DNA: TGTGCCAGCAGCCCGGGGGGCAGGGACACTGAAGCTTTCTTT
CDR3 protein: CASSPGGRDTEAFF

D gene: TRBD2
V gene: TRBV19
clone size: .
J gene: TRBJ2-1
CDR3 DNA: TGTGCCAGTAGCCCTCTACACAGCGGGAGGTGGAATGAGCAGTTCTTC
CDR3 protein: CASSPLHSGRWNEQFF

D gene: TRBD2
V gene: TRBV24-1
clone size: .
J gene: TRBJ2-1
CDR3 DNA: TGTGCCACCAGTGACCCAGCGGGGGGCACCTACAATGAGCAGTTCTTC
CDR3 protein: CATSDPAGGTYNEQFF

D gene: TRBD1
V gene: TRBV19
clone size: .
J gene: TRBJ1-5
CDR3 DNA: TGTGCCAGTACCCCCCGTGAGGGGGCTAGCAGCAATCAGCCCCAGCATTTT
CDR3 protein: CASTPREGASSNQPQHF

D gene: TRBD2
V gene: TRBV19
clone size: .
J gene: TRBJ2-5
CDR3 DNA: TGTGCCAGTAGTATTGGCGGGAGGGCCATGGGCCAGTACTTC
CDR3 protein: CASSIGGRAMGQYF

D gene: TRBD1
V gene: TRBV11-3
clone size: .
J gene: TRBJ2-3
CDR3 DNA: TGTGCCAGCAGTATAAGGACAGGACAGGGGGCGAAGGATACGCAGTATTTT
CDR3 protein: CASSIRTGQGAKDTQYF

D gene: .
V gene: TRBV6-5
clone size: .
J gene: TRBJ1-1
CDR3 DNA: TGTGCCAGCAGCGGACAGCCCTCCACTGAAGCTTTCTTT
CDR3 protein: CASSGQPSTEAFF

D gene: TRBD1
V gene: TRBV28
clone size: .
J gene: TRBJ1-4
CDR3 DNA: TGTGCCAGCAGTTCAGACAGGGGTCGGGAAAAACTGTTTTTT
CDR3 protein: CASSSDRGREKLFF

D gene: TRBD2
V gene: TRBV10-3
clone size: .
J gene: TRBJ2-7
CDR3 DNA: TGTGCCATCACCGAGCCAGGGACTAGCGGGAGCGGCGAGCAGTACTTC
CDR3 protein: CAITEPGTSGSGEQYF

D gene: TRBD1
V gene: TRBV27
clone size: .
J gene: TRBJ2-7
CDR3 DNA: TGTGCCAGCAGTTCCGGACAGGTTAAGTACTACGAGCAGTACTTC
CDR3 protein: CASSSGQVKYYEQYF

D gene: .
V gene: TRBV4-1
clone size: .
J gene: TRBJ2-5
CDR3 DNA: TGCGCCAGCAGCCAAGCGCCTAGGAGGGGAGAGACCCAGTACTTC
CDR3 protein: CASSQAPRRGETQYF

D gene: TRBD1
V gene: TRBV6-6
clone size: .
J gene: TRBJ1-2
CDR3 DNA: TGTGCCAGCACCGGGACAGAGACTTATAACTATGGCTACACCTTC
CDR3 protein: CASTGTETYNYGYTF

D gene: TRBD1
V gene: TRBV10-3
clone size: .
J gene: TRBJ1-4
CDR3 DNA: TGTGCCATCAGTGATCTTCCAGGGGGGAATGAAAAACTGTTTTTT
CDR3 protein: CAISDLPGGNEKLFF

D gene: .
V gene: TRBV30
clone size: .
J gene: TRBJ2-1
CDR3 DNA: TGTGCCTGGAGAAGAACAGGGTACAATGAGCAGTTCTTC
CDR3 protein: CAWRRTGYNEQFF

D gene: .
V gene: TRBV5-8
clone size: .
J gene: TRBJ1-2
CDR3 DNA: TGTGCCAGCAGCTTGGGACAGCCCTATGGCTACACCTTC
CDR3 protein: CASSLGQPYGYTF